Listed here are 20 T cell receptor beta chains from one sample, sequenced in a study of blood T cell repertoires in COVID-19. Profiled with immunoSEQ multiplex PCR; TCRdb holds only in-frame clones, not every one. The sample has 200,000 to 300,000 clones; about nine tenths are singletons. Sequencing was performed on PBMCs or T cells enriched from blood (not recorded which). Receptors were obtained from a man aged 40-49 years who had recovered from COVID-19.

The gene calls are TRBV19 and TRBJ1-6; 7 positions agree with TRBD1. Germline CDR1 is LNHDA and CDR2 is SQIVND (reference sequence). The CDR3 runs 15 residues. Losses at the gene ends were 3 bases for V and 9 bases for J; bases not matched to a gene: 8. The DNA of the CDR3 is TGTGCCAGTAGTATTGGGTCAGGGGGAAGTTCACCCCTCCACTTT. Translation gives CASSIGSGGSSPLHF.

The rearrangement uses TRBV19 and TRBJ2-5; maybe TRBD2 (5 bases). Per germline, CDR1 LNHDA and CDR2 SQIVND (reference sequence). This CDR3 comprises 15 residues. Trimming stripped 3 bases from V and 5 bases from J, with 16 bases between. The CDR3 nucleotides are TGTGCCAGTAGTATTTCAGCAGGAGGCGGGGAGACCCAGTACTTC. This translates into CASSISAGGGETQYF.

V gene TRBV4-2 combines with J gene TRBJ1-1; D is unresolved. The CDR3 extends over 15 amino acids. The V and J ends lost 1 base and 4 bases respectively, with 13 bases between them. Germline assignment: CDR1 LGHNA and CDR2 YNFKEQ. The CDR3 DNA sequence: TGTGCCAGCAGCCAAGTATCGCCTAGGAGCACTGAAGCTTTCTTT. Protein product: CASSQVSPRSTEAFF.

The chain is built from TRBV4-2 and TRBJ1-3; TRBD1 aligns across 10 bases. This CDR3 is 17 amino acids long. V lost 4 bases, J lost 4 bases, and 10 bases stayed unmatched. The germline CDR1 and CDR2 sequences are LGHNA and YNFKEQ. The CDR3 DNA is TGTGCCAGCAGCCGGACTCCCGGGACAGGGGAAGGAAACACCATATATTTT. It codes for CASSRTPGTGEGNTIYF.

CDR3 sequence reads: CASSLVRGIRGYTF. As DNA, the CDR3 is TGTGCCAGCAGTCTGGTTCGAGGCATTCGGGGCTACACCTTC. The rearrangement uses TRBV6-1 and TRBJ1-2, with no clear D. Germline V gives CDR1 MNHNS, CDR2 SASEGT. The CDR3 has 14 amino acids. Trimming left V 5 bases short and J 8 bases short, with 18 bases between.

V gene TRBV19 combines with J gene TRBJ1-2, with 7 bases aligning to TRBD1. This CDR3 region has 15 residues. Germline V gives CDR1 LNHDA, CDR2 SQIVND (reference sequence). V lost 3 bases, J lost 2 bases, and 6 bases stayed unmatched. The CDR3 region is CASSIQGGFNYGYTF. For the CDR3, the DNA is TGTGCCAGTAGTATTCAGGGGGGCTTCAACTATGGCTACACCTTC.

In its sample, this clone was seen a few times. The chain is built from TRBV7-2 and TRBJ1-1; D may be TRBD1 (5 bases). Germline CDR1 SGHTA, CDR2 FQGNSA. The length of the CDR3 is 14 residues. V lost 3 bases to trimming and J lost 0 bases, with 8 bases between them. In DNA form, the CDR3 reads TGTGCCAGCAGCTTGAGGACAATGAACACTGAAGCTTTCTTT. Translated, it gives CASSLRTMNTEAFF.

J is TRBJ1-2 and V is TRBV27, with TRBD1 matching 7 bases. Per germline, CDR1 MNHEY and CDR2 SMNVEV (reference sequence). The CDR3 consists of 14 residues. V dropped 4 bases and J dropped 4; count of bases not matched to a gene: 6. The CDR3 loop is CASSSPGQSYGYTF. The CDR3 region has the DNA TGTGCCAGCAGTTCACCGGGACAGAGCTATGGCTACACCTTC.

This clone was seen just once. The gene calls are TRBV19 and TRBJ2-3; maybe TRBD1 (5 bases). The V gene lost 1 base and the J gene lost 0 bases, with 5 bases spanning the gap. The germline CDR1 and CDR2 sequences are LNHDA and SQIVND (reference sequence). This CDR3 has 14 amino acids. This CDR3 is CASSIGQSTDTQYF. CDR3 sequence (DNA): TGTGCCAGTAGTATAGGACAGAGCACAGATACGCAGTATTTT.

This chain joins TRBV5-1 and TRBJ2-7; 13 nucleotides agree with TRBD2. The trim removed 0 bases at V and 3 bases at J, leaving 3 bases unmatched. CDR1 SGHRS and CDR2 YFSETQ come from the germline V gene. The CDR3 runs 16 residues. The CDR3 coding sequence is TGCGCCAGCAGCTTGGGACTAGCGGGGGGTTTCTACGAGCAGTACTTC. It specifies CASSLGLAGGFYEQYF.

This clone occurred many times. The chain couples TRBV5-1 to TRBJ2-7; TRBD2 is a possible D gene (5 bases). Germline V gene data show CDR1 as SGHRS and CDR2 as YFSETQ. Trimming stripped 3 bases from V and 2 bases from J, with 12 bases between. The CDR3 consists of 14 residues. The CDR3 region has the DNA TGCGCCAGCAGCTACTGGACTGGAACCTACGAGCAGTACTTC. Translating it yields CASSYWTGTYEQYF.

The table lists this clone with a few counts. The rearrangement joins TRBV19 to TRBJ2-5; 15 bases agree with TRBD2. Trimming removed 5 bases from V and 2 bases from J; junction bases left unmatched: 6. Germline values: CDR1 LNHDA, CDR2 SQIVND (reference sequence). The CDR3 totals 17 residues. The CDR3 sequence: CASSSGLAGGEQETQYF. DNA for the CDR3: TGTGCCAGTAGTTCGGGACTAGCGGGGGGCGAGCAAGAGACCCAGTACTTC. Complete variable domain (other parts from reference TRBV19 and TRBJ2-5): DGGITQSPKYLFRKEGQNVTLSCEQNLNHDAMYWYRQDPGQGLRLIYYSQIVNDFQKGDIAEGYSVSREKKESFPLTVTSAQKNPTAFYLCASSSGLAGGEQETQYFGPGTRLLVL.

The J gene is TRBJ2-7, the V gene TRBV18, with TRBD1 matching over 11 bases. Germline V lookup: CDR1 KGHSH, CDR2 LQKENI. CDR3 length equals 14 residues. Germline trimming cut 6 bases from V and 6 bases from J; bases unmatched to any gene: 7. CDR3 region: CASSLGQGAGEQYF. The CDR3 coding sequence is TGTGCCAGCTCTCTTGGACAGGGGGCAGGCGAGCAGTACTTC.

This chain uses TRBV27 with TRBJ1-6, with D possibly TRBD1 on 5 matching bases. Trimming took off 7 bases at V and 10 bases at J, with 14 bases between the two ends. The germline gives CDR1 MNHEY, CDR2 SMNVEV (reference sequence). The CDR3 is made up of 13 amino acids. The CDR3 DNA sequence: TGTGCCAGCAATCCTGGGGGGTCCTCACCCCTCCACTTT. Translated, it gives CASNPGGSSPLHF.

The chain has TRBV6-5 and TRBJ2-5, with TRBD1 matching over 9 bases. The CDR3 contains 14 residues. Germline V CDR1 and CDR2: MNHEY, SVGAGI. With V trimmed by 8 bases and J by 3 bases, 7 bases remained unmatched. In DNA, the CDR3 is TGTGCCAGCTGGGCACAGGGGGCGGAAGAGACCCAGTACTTC. Its translation: CASWAQGAEETQYF.

The chain joins TRBV30 to TRBJ2-7; the match to TRBD2 covers 10 bases. V gave up 2 bases and J gave up 6 bases; unmatched junction bases: 7. The length of the CDR3 is 14 residues. Germline CDR1 and CDR2: GTSNPN and SVGIG (reference sequence). The CDR3 nucleotides are TGTGCCTGGAGTTTAAGAAGCGGGAGGGCCGAGCAGTACTTC. Amino acids: CAWSLRSGRAEQYF.

J is TRBJ2-7 and V is TRBV19, with 8 bases fitting TRBD2. Germline V CDR1 and CDR2: LNHDA, SQIVND (reference sequence). This CDR3 comprises 17 residues. V was clipped by 6 bases and J by 6 bases; unmatched bases: 19. CDR3 residues: CASSKTHRARGDREQYF. For the CDR3, the DNA is TGTGCCAGTAGCAAAACCCACAGGGCGCGGGGGGATCGCGAGCAGTACTTC.

The chain has TRBV14 and TRBJ2-3; D is possibly TRBD2 (5 bases). The CDR3 totals 14 residues. Trimming stripped 2 bases from V and 2 bases from J, with 8 bases between. Germline V lookup: CDR1 SGHDN, CDR2 FVKESK. For the CDR3, the DNA is TGTGCCAGCAGCCAACAGCGGTTCACAGATACGCAGTATTTT. This encodes CASSQQRFTDTQYF.

Here the CDR3 reads CASSQEPSGGAGEQFF. Here the CDR3 DNA reads TGCGCCAGCAGCCAGGAACCTAGCGGGGGGGCCGGTGAGCAGTTCTTC. The chain employs TRBV4-3 and TRBJ2-1; TRBD2 matches at 12 bases. The CDR3 spans 16 residues. V was clipped by 3 bases and J by 9 bases; unmatched bases: 9. Germline CDR1 and CDR2: LGHNA and YSLEER.

The chain couples TRBV9 to TRBJ1-3; D may be TRBD1 (5 bases). V was shortened by 0 bases and J by 8 bases, with 6 bases between the two germline ends. Germline lookup yields CDR1 SGDLS and CDR2 YYNGEE. The CDR3 contains 12 residues. The CDR3 sequence: CASSVGGDTIYF. The CDR3, as DNA: TGTGCCAGCAGCGTAGGGGGGGACACCATATATTTT.